Ten or more counts support the clone carrying this T cell receptor (beta chain). Its antigen is still unknown. Coverage ceases 3 residues before the CDR3 finishes, and the germline J gene fills in the end. Method: immunoSEQ multiplex PCR; TCRdb's copy keeps in-frame clones and lacks some. The table lists 51,000 or so clones, with no singletons. This entry belongs to a study of T cell clonality in common variable immunodeficiency. Study results and caveats: In common variable immunodeficiency, TCR beta chains reportedly carried fewer deletions and N-nucleotide insertions. TCRbeta clonality was increased in CVID versus healthy controls.

V lost 3 bases to trimming and J lost 2 bases; unmatched junction nucleotides: 20. The CDR3 has 20 amino acids. The chain combines TRBV7-1 with TRBJ2-5; TRBD2 matches 8 bases. TRBV7-1 is treated as an ORF (open reading frame) with a function not yet certain. What was sequenced was peripheral blood mononuclear cells. The receptor was isolated from a person between 18 and 70 years old in good health. The DNA read from the CDR3 is TGTGCCAGCAGCTCGGACCTCTCGCTCCCCTTGATAGCGGGGCAAGAGACC. It yields the protein CASSSDLSLPLIAGQET. In full, the CDR3 reads CASSSDLSLPLIAGQETQYF.